This TCR beta chain is from a study of blood T cells in healthy people across ages. Study-wide results and caveats: There were more naive CD4+ cells and higher diversity in long-lived donors than in aged donors.

To note about this clonotype: Its antigen is undetermined.

The germline V and J ends were trimmed by 0 bases and 0 bases, with 9 bases remaining between them. CDR3 size: 16 residues. CDR1 is MGHRA, CDR2 YSYEKL, per germline. Together with a sample-barcoded 5' primer, a J-beta primer mix was included in a second PCR lasting about 6 to 12 cycles. TCRdb re-analysed the 5' RACE reads in MiXCR, keeping a single row per CDR3 protein. Among 1.6 million or so distinct CDR3 sequences, around 35% were seen once, and the ten largest hold around 11%. This clonotype originated in a woman in her twenties or thirties in good health. The chain carries TRBV4-1 and TRBJ1-5, with D hard to call. The sequencing sample was made of blood. CDR3 loop: CASSQDQIISNQPQHF. CDR3 DNA: TGCGCCAGCAGCCAAGATCAAATCATTAGCAATCAGCCCCAGCATTTT.